This is a list of T cell receptor beta chains from one sample in a study of blood T cell repertoires in COVID-19. Profiled with immunoSEQ multiplex PCR; TCRdb holds only in-frame clones, not every one. Of approximately 76,000 clones listed, around 80% are singletons. Sequencing was done on a sample of peripheral blood. Receptors originate from a man between 45 and 60 years old with acute or convalescent COVID-19. The CDR3 runs from the conserved cysteine through the conserved F or W. D genes are given only for firm matches. Clone sizes are given selectively: once, few, many, or a class where the clone is expanded.

CDR3 DNA	CDR3 protein	V gene	D gene	clone size	J gene
TGTGCCAGCAGCTTGGCCCCTGGAGTCAGCTATGGCTACACCTTC	CASSLAPGVSYGYTF	TRBV5-6	.	few	TRBJ1-2
TGTGCCAGCGCAGGGAACACCATATATTTT	CASAGNTIYF	TRBV6-5	.	once	TRBJ1-3
TGTGCCAGTAGTAGACAGGGGAACACTGAAGCTTTCTTT	CASSRQGNTEAFF	TRBV19	TRBD1	.	TRBJ1-1
TGTGCCAGCAGCTTAGAGGGCGGGAACACTGAAGCTTTCTTT	CASSLEGGNTEAFF	TRBV7-3	.	.	TRBJ1-1
TGCGCCAGCAGCCCCCGGGGGTCCTATGGCTACACCTTC	CASSPRGSYGYTF	TRBV5-1	.	few	TRBJ1-2
TGTGCCAGCAGTTTATATGCGGGGATGACGGGGGCCAACGTCCTGACTTTC	CASSLYAGMTGANVLTF	TRBV28	.	.	TRBJ2-6
TGTGCCAGCAGCTTGGGACTATCCCAGGAGGAGCAGTACTTC	CASSLGLSQEEQYF	TRBV5-6	.	.	TRBJ2-7
TGTGCCAGCAGCCCAATCGGGACAGGGGGCCGTCAGCCCCAGCATTTT	CASSPIGTGGRQPQHF	TRBV7-6	TRBD1	.	TRBJ1-5
TGTGCCAGTAGTTCCGGGGGGCTGGAGACCCAGTACTTC	CASSSGGLETQYF	TRBV19	.	.	TRBJ2-5
TGCGCCAGCAGTCGGACCGGGACAGGGGAGGATGGCTACACCTTC	CASSRTGTGEDGYTF	TRBV5-1	TRBD1	few	TRBJ1-2
TGTGCCAGCAGCTTAGTAGAGTCAAGCGGGCAGTTCTTC	CASSLVESSGQFF	TRBV11-3	.	.	TRBJ2-1
TGTGCCATCAGTTCCGCCCCGACCCAGGGGGGCTACACCTTC	CAISSAPTQGGYTF	TRBV10-3	.	.	TRBJ1-2
TGTGCCAGCAGTTACCGGGCATTCGGGACAGGGGTACATGACTATGGCTACACCTTC	CASSYRAFGTGVHDYGYTF	TRBV6-2/TRBV6-3	TRBD1	.	TRBJ1-2
TGTGCCAGCAGTTCATCCAGGGGGAACTACGAGCAGTACTTC	CASSSSRGNYEQYF	TRBV7-2	TRBD1	.	TRBJ2-7
TGTGCCAGCAGCCCCATCAGGACTAGCGGGATAAACGAGCAGTACTTC	CASSPIRTSGINEQYF	TRBV5-4	TRBD2	.	TRBJ2-7
TGTGCCAGCAGCCAAGAATTTTGGAGGACCTCCTACAATGAGCAGTTCTTC	CASSQEFWRTSYNEQFF	TRBV3-1/TRBV3-2	.	.	TRBJ2-1
TGTGCCAGCAGTCTGGGCCGCAGGGACAGGGTGCACGAGCAGTACTTC	CASSLGRRDRVHEQYF	TRBV27	TRBD1	.	TRBJ2-7
TGTGCCAGCAGTCCCTCGGCGGGAAGGTCCTACGAGCAGTACTTC	CASSPSAGRSYEQYF	TRBV28	.	.	TRBJ2-7
TGTGCCACCAGTGATTTGAAGGGGCGGTCGAACACCGGGGAGCTGTTTTTT	CATSDLKGRSNTGELFF	TRBV24-1	.	.	TRBJ2-2
TGCAGTGCTGCAGGGCAGACCCAGTACTTC	CSAAGQTQYF	TRBV20-1	.	.	TRBJ2-5
TGTGCCAGCTCACCACCTCAGGATTCTGGAAACACCATATATTTT	CASSPPQDSGNTIYF	TRBV18	.	.	TRBJ1-3
TGTGCCAGCTCACCACCAGGGGAAGAGACCCAGTACTTC	CASSPPGEETQYF	TRBV18	.	.	TRBJ2-5
TGTGCCAGCAGCTTAGCGCGGGGACAGGGTAGCTTC	CASSLARGQGSF	TRBV7-2	TRBD1	.	TRBJ2-7